The T cell receptor (beta chain) described here comes from a study of radiotherapy plus CTLA-4 blockade in lung cancer. Across the whole study: Patients showed objective responses in about 20% of cases, and disease control was achieved by under 40%. General study findings and limits: With interferon-beta, early dynamics of blood T cell clones were reported to best predict response. Once radiotherapy plus ipilimumab had been given, TCR clones derived from tumor expanded in blood.

The method was immunoSEQ multiplex PCR; TCRdb's version includes in-frame clones alone and lacks a portion of them. The sample consists of about 49,000 clones, approximately 76% of them appearing once. Germline values: CDR1 SGHRS, CDR2 YFSETQ. V lost 4 bases, J lost 4 bases, and 14 bases lay in between. CDR3 length: 14 residues. This clone occurred a few times. Its specificity is unknown. Sequencing used peripheral blood, obtained from a patient treated with radiotherapy plus ipilimumab. The source of this sequence is a human donor with non-small cell lung cancer who had stable disease on radiotherapy plus ipilimumab. The V and J genes are TRBV5-1 and TRBJ1-1; D may be TRBD1 (5 bases). DNA of the CDR3: TGCGCCAGCAGCCTACGGAACGGGGGCACTGAAGCTTTCTTT. It yields the protein CASSLRNGGTEAFF.